Following are 7 T cell receptor beta chains from one sample sequenced in a study of pediatric ulcerative colitis. One to two pinch biopsies were taken from the rectum during colonoscopy. Data came from immunoSEQ multiplex PCR; TCRdb stores just in-frame clones and leaves some out. The sample lists 40,000 to 55,000 clones, around 81% occurring once. Sequenced material: gut tissue. The origin of the receptors is a girl aged 5 to 17 with moderate ulcerative colitis.

This chain connects TRBV6-1 to TRBJ2-7; D call uncertain. The V and J ends lost 6 bases and 0 bases respectively, with 12 bases between them. Germline V CDR1 and CDR2: MNHNS, SASEGT. The CDR3 is made up of 14 amino acids. The CDR3 DNA sequence: TGTGCCAGCAGCCCCACATTTACCTCCTACGAGCAGTACTTC. Translation: CASSPTFTSYEQYF.

The J gene is TRBJ2-7, the V gene TRBV15; unclear D gene. Germline CDR1 and CDR2: LNHNV and YYDKDF (reference sequence). V was cut by 1 base and J by 0 bases, with 7 bases left in between. CDR3 length: 14 residues. For the CDR3, the DNA is TGTGCCACCAGCAGAGGCGACACCTCCTACGAGCAGTACTTC. It specifies CATSRGDTSYEQYF.

This sequence joins TRBV10-2 and TRBJ1-2; no clear D gene. The length of the CDR3 is 14 residues. V lost 7 bases and J lost 2, with 14 bases in between. Per the germline V gene, CDR1 is WSHSY and CDR2 is SAAADI. CDR3 nucleotide sequence: TGCGCCAGCACCGGACGTCGAGAGAACTATGGCTACACCTTC. This translates into CASTGRRENYGYTF.

V gene TRBV14 combines with J gene TRBJ2-4; no clear D gene. The V end was cut by 1 base, the J end by 9 bases, with 7 bases between. From germline, CDR1 is SGHDN and CDR2 FVKESK. The CDR3 sequence is 12 residues long. For the CDR3, the DNA is TGTGCCAGCAGCCAAGTTAATGGCATTCAGTACTTC. Amino acid sequence: CASSQVNGIQYF.

The chain uses TRBV4-1 and TRBJ2-7; possibly TRBD1 for D (5 bases). V was shortened by 1 base and J by 4 bases, with 14 bases between the two germline ends. Per the germline V gene, CDR1 is MGHRA and CDR2 is YSYEKL. The CDR3 is made up of 15 amino acids. The CDR3 bases are TGCGCCAGCAGCCAAGCGTCAGGGAAGGGGTACGAGCAGTACTTC. This gives the protein CASSQASGKGYEQYF.

The chain has TRBV5-5 and TRBJ2-5, with D perhaps being TRBD1 or TRBD2 (5 bases each). CDR3 length: 14 amino acids. Germline CDR1 SGHKS, CDR2 YYEKEE (reference sequence). The V gene lost 4 bases and the J gene lost 2 bases, with 12 bases spanning the gap. The CDR3 nucleotides read TGTGCCAGCAGCCTCGGGACCGATCAAGAGACCCAGTACTTC. It specifies CASSLGTDQETQYF.

The rearrangement joins TRBV16 to TRBJ2-7; D call uncertain. Germline CDR1 reads KGHSY; CDR2 reads FQNENV. The CDR3 covers 13 residues. The V gene lost 2 bases and the J gene lost 4 bases, with 9 bases spanning the gap. CDR3 loop: CASSQQTLYEQYF. The CDR3, as DNA: TGTGCCAGCAGCCAACAAACGCTTTACGAGCAGTACTTC.